This record concerns one T cell receptor beta chain sequence. Its cognate antigen is unknown. J lost 8 bases, V lost 5 bases, and 17 bases had no gene match. The length of the CDR3 is 17 residues. The germline V gene has CDR1 SEHNR and CDR2 FQNEAQ (reference sequence). The sample originates from a study of cytomegalovirus exposure and HLA in healthy donors. The overall study: A prior analysis found about 110 million unique TCR beta sequences from approximately 190 million T cells. Study results and limitations: Trimming of TCR beta V- and J-genes showed a link, identified in a later analysis, to a missense DCLRE1C variant. Among the most significant clusters, several appeared linked to common viral pathogens in a later analysis.

PCR employed 60 Vbeta and 13 Jbeta primers. Original handling: An analysis performed later counted 60 million to 90 million unique TCR beta chains (roughly 9.9 million of them shared). Libraries were prepared by immunoSEQ multiplex PCR; TCRdb keeps only in-frame clonotypes and omits some of them. That table gives V, J and clone size, and the DNA gave D and trimming. The sample has about 160,000 clones, around 72% seen once. The receptor was derived from a woman in her 50s in good health and CMV-seropositive. Sequenced: PBMCs. The chain joins TRBV7-9 to TRBJ2-3, with 9 bases matching TRBD2. The CDR3: CASSQGSSGRELGTQYF. As DNA, the CDR3 is TGTGCCAGCAGCCAGGGCAGTAGCGGGAGAGAGTTAGGTACGCAGTATTTT.